This TCR beta chain was observed in a study of metastatic and nonmetastatic thyroid tumors. TCRdb re-called the PCR reads via MiXCR. The table lists roughly 72,000 clones, less than 20% of them singletons. In this sample, this clone turned up many times. All patients were untreated before thyroid surgery. V was shortened by 5 bases and J by 0 bases, with 7 bases between the two germline ends. This CDR3 comprises 13 residues. Germline CDR1 MDHEN, CDR2 SYDVKM. V usage is TRBV28 and J usage is TRBJ1-1; D is unresolved. The source of this sequence is a female donor with papillary thyroid cancer or a benign thyroid nodule (not recorded which). Some clones in this sample may be carry-over from other donors' samples. Material: blood. CDR3 sequence (DNA): TGTGCCAGCAGTGGGAGCCTGAACACTGAAGCTTTCTTT. Protein sequence: CASSGSLNTEAFF.